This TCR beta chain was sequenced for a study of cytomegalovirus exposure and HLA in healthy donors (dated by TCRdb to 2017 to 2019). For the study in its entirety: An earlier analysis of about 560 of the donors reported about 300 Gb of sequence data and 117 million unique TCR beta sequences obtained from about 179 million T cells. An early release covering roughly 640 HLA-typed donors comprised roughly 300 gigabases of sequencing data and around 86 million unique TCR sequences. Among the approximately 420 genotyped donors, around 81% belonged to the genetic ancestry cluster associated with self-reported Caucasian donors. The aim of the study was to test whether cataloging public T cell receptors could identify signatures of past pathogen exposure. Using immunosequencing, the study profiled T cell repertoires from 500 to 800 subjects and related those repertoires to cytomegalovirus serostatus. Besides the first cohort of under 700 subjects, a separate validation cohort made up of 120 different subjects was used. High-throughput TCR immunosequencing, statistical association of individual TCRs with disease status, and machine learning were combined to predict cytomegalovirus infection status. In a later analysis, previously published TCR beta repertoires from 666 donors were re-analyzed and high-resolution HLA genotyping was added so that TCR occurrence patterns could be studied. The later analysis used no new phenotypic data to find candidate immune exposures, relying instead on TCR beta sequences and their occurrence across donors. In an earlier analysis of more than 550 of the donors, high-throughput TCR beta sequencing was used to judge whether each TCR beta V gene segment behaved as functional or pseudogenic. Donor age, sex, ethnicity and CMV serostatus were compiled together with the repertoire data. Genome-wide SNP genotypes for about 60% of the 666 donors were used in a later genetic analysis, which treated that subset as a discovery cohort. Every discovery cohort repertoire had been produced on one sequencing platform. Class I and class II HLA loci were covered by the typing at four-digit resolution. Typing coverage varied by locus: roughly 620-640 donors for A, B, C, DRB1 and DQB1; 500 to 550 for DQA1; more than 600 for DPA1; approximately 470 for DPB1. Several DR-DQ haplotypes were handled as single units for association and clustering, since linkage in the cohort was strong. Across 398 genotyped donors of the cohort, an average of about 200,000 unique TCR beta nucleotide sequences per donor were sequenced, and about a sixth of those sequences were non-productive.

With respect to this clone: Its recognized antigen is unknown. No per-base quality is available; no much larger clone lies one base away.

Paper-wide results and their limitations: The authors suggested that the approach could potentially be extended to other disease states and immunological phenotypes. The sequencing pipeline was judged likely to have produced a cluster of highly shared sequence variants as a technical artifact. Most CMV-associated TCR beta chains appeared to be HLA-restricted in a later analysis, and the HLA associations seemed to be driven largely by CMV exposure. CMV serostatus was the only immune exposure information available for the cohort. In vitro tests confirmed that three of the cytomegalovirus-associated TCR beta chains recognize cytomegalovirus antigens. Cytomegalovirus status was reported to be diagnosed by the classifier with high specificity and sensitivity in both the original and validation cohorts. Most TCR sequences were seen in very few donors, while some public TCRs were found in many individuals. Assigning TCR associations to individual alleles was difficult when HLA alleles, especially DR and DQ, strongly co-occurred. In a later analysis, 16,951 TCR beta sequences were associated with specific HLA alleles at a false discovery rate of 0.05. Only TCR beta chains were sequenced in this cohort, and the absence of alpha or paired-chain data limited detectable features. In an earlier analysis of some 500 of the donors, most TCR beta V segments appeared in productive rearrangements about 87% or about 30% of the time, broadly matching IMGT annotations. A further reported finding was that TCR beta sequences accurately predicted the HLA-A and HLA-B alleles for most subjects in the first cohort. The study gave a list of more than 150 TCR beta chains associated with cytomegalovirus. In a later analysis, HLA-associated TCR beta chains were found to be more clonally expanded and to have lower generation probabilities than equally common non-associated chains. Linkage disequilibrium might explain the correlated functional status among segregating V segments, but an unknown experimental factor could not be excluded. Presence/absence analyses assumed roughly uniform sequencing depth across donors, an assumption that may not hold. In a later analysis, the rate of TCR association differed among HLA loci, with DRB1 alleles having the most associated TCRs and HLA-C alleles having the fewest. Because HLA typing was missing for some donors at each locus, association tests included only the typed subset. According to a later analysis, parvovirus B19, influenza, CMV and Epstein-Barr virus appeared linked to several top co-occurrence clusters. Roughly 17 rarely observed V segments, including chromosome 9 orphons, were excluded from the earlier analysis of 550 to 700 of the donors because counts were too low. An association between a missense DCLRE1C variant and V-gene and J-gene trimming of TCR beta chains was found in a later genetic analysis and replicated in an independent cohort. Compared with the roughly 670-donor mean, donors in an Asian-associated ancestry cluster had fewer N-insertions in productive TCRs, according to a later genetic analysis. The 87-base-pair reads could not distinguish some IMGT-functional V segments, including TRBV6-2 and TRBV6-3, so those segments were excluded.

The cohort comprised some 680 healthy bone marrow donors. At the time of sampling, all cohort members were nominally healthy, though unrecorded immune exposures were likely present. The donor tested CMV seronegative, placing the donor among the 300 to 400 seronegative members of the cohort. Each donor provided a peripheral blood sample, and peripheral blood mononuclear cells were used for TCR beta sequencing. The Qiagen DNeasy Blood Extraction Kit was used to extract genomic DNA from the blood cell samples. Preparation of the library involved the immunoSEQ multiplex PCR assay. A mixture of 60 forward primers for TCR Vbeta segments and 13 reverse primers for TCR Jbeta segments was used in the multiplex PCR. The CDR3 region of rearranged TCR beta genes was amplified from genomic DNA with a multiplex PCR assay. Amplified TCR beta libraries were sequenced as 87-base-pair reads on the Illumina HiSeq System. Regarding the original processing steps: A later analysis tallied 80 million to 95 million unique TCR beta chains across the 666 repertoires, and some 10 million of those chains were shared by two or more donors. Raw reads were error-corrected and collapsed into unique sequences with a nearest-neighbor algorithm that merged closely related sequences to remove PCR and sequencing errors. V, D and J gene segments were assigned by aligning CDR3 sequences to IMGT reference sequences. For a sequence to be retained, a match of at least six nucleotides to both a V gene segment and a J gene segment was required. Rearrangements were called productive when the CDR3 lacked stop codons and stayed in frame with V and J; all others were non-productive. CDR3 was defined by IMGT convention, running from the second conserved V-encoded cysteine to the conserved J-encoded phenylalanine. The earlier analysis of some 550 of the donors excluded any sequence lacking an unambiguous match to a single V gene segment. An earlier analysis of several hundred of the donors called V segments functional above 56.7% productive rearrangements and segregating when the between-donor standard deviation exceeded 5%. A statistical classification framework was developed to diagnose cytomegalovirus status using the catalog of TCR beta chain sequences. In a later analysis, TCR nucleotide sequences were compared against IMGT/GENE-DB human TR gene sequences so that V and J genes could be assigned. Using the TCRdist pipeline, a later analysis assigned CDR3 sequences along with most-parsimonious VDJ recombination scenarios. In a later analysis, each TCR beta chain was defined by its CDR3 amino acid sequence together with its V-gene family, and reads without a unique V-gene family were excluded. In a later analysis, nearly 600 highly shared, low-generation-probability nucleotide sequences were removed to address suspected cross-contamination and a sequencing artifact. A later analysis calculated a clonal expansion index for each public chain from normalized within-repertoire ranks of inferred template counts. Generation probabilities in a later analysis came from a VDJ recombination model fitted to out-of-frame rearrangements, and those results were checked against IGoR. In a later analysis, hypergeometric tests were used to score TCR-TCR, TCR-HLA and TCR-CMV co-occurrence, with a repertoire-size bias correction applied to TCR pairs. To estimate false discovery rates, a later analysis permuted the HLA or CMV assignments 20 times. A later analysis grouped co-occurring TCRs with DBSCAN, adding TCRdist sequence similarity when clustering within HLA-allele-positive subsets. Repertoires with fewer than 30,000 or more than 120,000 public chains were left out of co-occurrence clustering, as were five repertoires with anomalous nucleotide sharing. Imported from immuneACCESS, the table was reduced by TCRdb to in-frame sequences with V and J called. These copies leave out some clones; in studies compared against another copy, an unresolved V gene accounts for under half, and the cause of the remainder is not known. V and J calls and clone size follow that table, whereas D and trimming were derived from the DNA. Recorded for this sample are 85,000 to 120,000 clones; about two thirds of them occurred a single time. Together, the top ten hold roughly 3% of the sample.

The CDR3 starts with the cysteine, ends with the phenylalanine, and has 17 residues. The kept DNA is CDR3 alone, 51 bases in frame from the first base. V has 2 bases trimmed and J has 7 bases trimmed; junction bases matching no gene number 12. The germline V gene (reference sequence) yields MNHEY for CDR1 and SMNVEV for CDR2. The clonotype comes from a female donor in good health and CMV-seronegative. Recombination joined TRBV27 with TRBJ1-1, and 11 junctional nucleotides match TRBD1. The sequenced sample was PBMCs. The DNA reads TGTGCCAGCAGTTTACCGCCTCGGGACAGGGGGGTAGTTGAAGCTTTCTTT. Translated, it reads CASSLPPRDRGVVEAFF.